The present T cell receptor beta chain was sequenced within a study of blood T cells in healthy people across ages. A second PCR, run for roughly 7 to 12 cycles, used a sample-barcoded 5' primer plus a J-beta primer mix. TCRdb reprocessed the 5' RACE reads via MiXCR and lists one record per CDR3 protein. The table lists approximately 900,000 distinct CDR3 sequences, 25% to 35% of them singletons. The same data also contributed to another study, on T cells of mothers and their children.

The receptor was isolated from a woman between 40 and 55 years old in good health. Sequencing was carried out using blood.

CDR3 nucleotide sequence: TGCAGTGCTAGAGACAGGGGGCAGGATGAGCAGTTCTTC. Translating gives CSARDRGQDEQFF. The rearrangement links TRBV20-1 to TRBJ2-1, with TRBD1 matching 8 bases. CDR1 DFQATT and CDR2 SNEGSKA come from the germline V gene (reference sequence). J gave up 8 bases and V 0 bases, and 3 bases lay outside the gene matches. This CDR3 is 13 amino acids long.